This is a list of T cell receptor beta chains from one sample in a study of early T cells in non-severe SARS-CoV-2 infection. TCRdb reanalysed the 5' RACE reads using MiXCR and keeps one entry per CDR3 protein. The sample consists of approximately 65,000 distinct CDR3 sequences, 9% to 15% of them appearing once. The sample taken for sequencing was whole blood. These receptors were collected from an adult who was a healthcare worker with PCR-confirmed SARS-CoV-2 infection or an uninfected control (not recorded which). Each CDR3 is given with its conserved first and last residue. The order of the fields is D gene, J gene, clone size, V gene, CDR3 DNA, CDR3 protein. D genes are given only for firm matches. Expanded clones get a size class; other rows say once, few or many, or leave the size out.

TRBD2	TRBJ2-1	many	TRBV12-3/TRBV12-4	TGTGCCAGCAGCCCCCCCGGGAGCGGGGGGGCCGGTGTAAAGTTCTTC	CASSPPGSGGAGVKFF
TRBD1	TRBJ2-2	few	TRBV20-1	TGCAGTGCGGTTGCGGACAGGGGGCCGGTCGGGGAGCTGTTTTTT	CSAVADRGPVGELFF
NA	TRBJ1-1	many	TRBV7-6	TGTGCCAGCAGCTTAGTTGTGCGGGGGCGAGGGCTGTGGAACACTGAAGCTTTCTTT	CASSLVVRGRGLWNTEAFF
NA	TRBJ2-7	many	TRBV6-6	TGTGCCAGCAGTTACAAGAGCGAGCAGTACTTC	CASSYKSEQYF
TRBD2	TRBJ2-1	many	TRBV6-5	TGTGCCAGCAGGCCCGACCGAGCTGGGCTAGCGGGGAGCTCCTACAATGAGCAGTTCTTC	CASRPDRAGLAGSSYNEQFF
NA	TRBJ1-2	NA	TRBV30	TGTGCCTGGAGTGTTTCGGACGGCCGAAGGGATGGCTACACCTTC	CAWSVSDGRRDGYTF
NA	TRBJ2-3	many	TRBV7-3	TGTGCCAGCAGCTTGGATCCCACAGATACGCAGTATTTT	CASSLDPTDTQYF
NA	TRBJ2-2	few	TRBV7-6	TGTGCCAGCAGCTTAGCCGGACTTGACACCGGGGAGCTGTTTTTT	CASSLAGLDTGELFF
NA	TRBJ2-3	many	TRBV9	TGTGCCAGCAGCGCGGGACCCGGCACAGATACGCAGTATTTT	CASSAGPGTDTQYF
NA	TRBJ2-7	few	TRBV27	TGTGCCAGCAGCGACTCTTCCGGATTGGGCGAGCAGTACTTC	CASSDSSGLGEQYF
NA	TRBJ2-3	many	TRBV7-2	TGTGCCAGCAGCTTAGGTCTAGCGTTGGGGGATACGCAGTATTTT	CASSLGLALGDTQYF
TRBD1	TRBJ1-1	NA	TRBV18	TGTGCCAGCTCACCTCCAGGGACAGGGGGATTAGCTTTCTTT	CASSPPGTGGLAFF
NA	TRBJ1-6	many	TRBV10-2	TGCGCCAGCGGAAGAGGGGAAAATTCACCCCTCCACTTT	CASGRGENSPLHF
NA	TRBJ2-3	NA	TRBV7-9	TGTGCCAGCAGCTTAAGTACTAGCCAGCCCAACACAGATACGCAGTATTTT	CASSLSTSQPNTDTQYF
NA	TRBJ1-2	few	TRBV11-2	TGTGCCAGCAGCTTACTAAGTGATGGCTACACCTTC	CASSLLSDGYTF
NA	TRBJ1-5	NA	TRBV19	TGTGCCACAATGGAGGCCAGCAATCAGCCCCAGCATTTT	CATMEASNQPQHF
NA	TRBJ2-7	many	TRBV11-2	TGTGCCAGCAGCTTATTAGACAGCACCTCCGAGCAGTACTTC	CASSLLDSTSEQYF
TRBD1	TRBJ1-1	few	TRBV9	TGTGCCAGCAAACCGCGGGACAGTGATCCATCTGAAGCTTTCTTT	CASKPRDSDPSEAFF
NA	TRBJ2-1	many	TRBV9	TGTGCCAGCAGCGTAGTTTCGGAAAACAATGAGCAGTTCTTC	CASSVVSENNEQFF
NA	TRBJ2-7	many	TRBV2	TGTGCCAGCAGGCTGGGCGGGCCCTACGAGCAGTACTTC	CASRLGGPYEQYF
NA	TRBJ1-2	few	TRBV12-5	TGTGCTAGTGGTTTGCCCCCCGGCTTGGCGTTCGGAGTCTATGGCTACACCTTC	CASGLPPGLAFGVYGYTF
NA	TRBJ2-7	many	TRBV10-3	TGTGCCATCAGTGAGCCGGCTGACTACGAGCAGTACTTC	CAISEPADYEQYF
NA	TRBJ1-1	NA	TRBV3-1	TGTGCCAGCAGCCAAGAAAGTTGGGGGGGGACTGAAGCTTTCTTT	CASSQESWGGTEAFF
NA	TRBJ2-5	few	TRBV19	TGTGCCACCCGACCGCGGGACCAAGAGACCCAGTACTTC	CATRPRDQETQYF
NA	TRBJ1-2	many	TRBV29-1	TGCAGCGTTGATGGCCTAGCAGGGAATGGCTACACCTTC	CSVDGLAGNGYTF
TRBD1	TRBJ2-5	few	TRBV6-6	TGTGCCAGCAGACAGGGGGAGGAGACCCAGTACTTC	CASRQGEETQYF
NA	TRBJ2-5	many	TRBV7-8	TGTGCCAGCAGCTTAAGCCAGACAAGCCTGGAAGAGACCCAGTACTTC	CASSLSQTSLEETQYF
NA	TRBJ1-3	once	TRBV7-2	TGTGCCAGCAGCGTACAGGTTGGAGGAAACACCATATATTTT	CASSVQVGGNTIYF
NA	TRBJ1-2	NA	TRBV25-1	TGTGCCAGCAGCTCCGTCCACTATGGCTACACCTTC	CASSSVHYGYTF
NA	TRBJ2-5	many	TRBV7-6	TGTGCCAGCAGCTTAGAAGGGGGGAGACGAGAGACCCAGTACTTC	CASSLEGGRRETQYF
NA	TRBJ2-1	few	TRBV7-3	TGTGCCAGCAGCTTGACTCGGATCAATGAGCAGTTCTTC	CASSLTRINEQFF
TRBD2	TRBJ2-1	few	TRBV25-1	TGTGCCAGCAGTGAGTTCCGGGGGGTTAGCCTCCAGCAGTTCTTC	CASSEFRGVSLQQFF
TRBD1	TRBJ2-7	NA	TRBV6-2/TRBV6-3	TGTGCCAGCGGAAACAGGGGCCCCTACGAGCAGTACTTC	CASGNRGPYEQYF
TRBD2	TRBJ2-1	many	TRBV29-1	TGCAGCGTTGCCCAATACGAACTAGCGGGTTTAGGCGGGAATGAGCAGTTCTTC	CSVAQYELAGLGGNEQFF
TRBD2	TRBJ2-3	few	TRBV20-1	TGCAGTGCCATCGGGACTAGCGGGGGCTGGGGGCCCACAGATACGCAGTATTTT	CSAIGTSGGWGPTDTQYF
TRBD1	TRBJ2-1	NA	TRBV20-1	TGCAGTGCTAGAGATCGGGTGAGGGGGCTACCCTACAATGAGCAGTTCTTC	CSARDRVRGLPYNEQFF
TRBD2	TRBJ2-1	NA	TRBV9	TGTGCCAGCAGCTCGGGACTAGCGGGGGGTTACAATGAGCAGTTCTTC	CASSSGLAGGYNEQFF
NA	TRBJ2-7	many	TRBV6-2/TRBV6-3	TGTGCCAGCACCCCGAGGTCCAGCTCCTACGAGCAGTACTTC	CASTPRSSSYEQYF
NA	TRBJ2-7	NA	TRBV11-2	TGTGCCAGCAGCTTAGGACAGGAGCAGTACTTC	CASSLGQEQYF
TRBD1	TRBJ1-2	NA	TRBV12-3/TRBV12-4	TGTGCCAGCAGCTCCTACCCAGAGACAGGGGCGTTCTTTGGCCACACCTTC	CASSSYPETGAFFGHTF
NA	TRBJ2-5	many	TRBV20-1	TGCAGTGCTAGGGGATTTTTGCTTCGAGAGACCCAGTACTTC	CSARGFLLRETQYF
NA	TRBJ1-5	few	TRBV6-6	TGTGCCAGCAGAATGGCCGGGGGGGTCCAGCCCCAGCATTTT	CASRMAGGVQPQHF
NA	TRBJ1-1	NA	TRBV10-3	TGTGCCATCAGTGACGCGGGACAACAACGAGGCAACACTGAAGCTTTCTTT	CAISDAGQQRGNTEAFF
NA	TRBJ1-6	many	TRBV3-1	TGTGCCAGCAGGTCGGACTCAAGGGTCCCCCTCCACTTT	CASRSDSRVPLHF
TRBD2	TRBJ2-3	few	TRBV7-8	TGTGCCAGCAGCCCTGGGGATAGCGGGGCGACAGATACGCAGTATTTT	CASSPGDSGATDTQYF
TRBD1	TRBJ1-3	NA	TRBV11-2	TGTGCCAGCAGCAGAACAGGGGGAACCTCTGGAAACACCATATATTTT	CASSRTGGTSGNTIYF
NA	TRBJ1-2	NA	TRBV12-3/TRBV12-4	TGTGCCAGCAGTTCTAAGGGTGTCTATGGCTACACCTTC	CASSSKGVYGYTF
NA	TRBJ1-5	NA	TRBV7-8	TGTGCCAGCAGCTTAGTGGCGGGAAGCAATCAGCCCCAGCATTTT	CASSLVAGSNQPQHF
TRBD1	TRBJ1-1	NA	TRBV7-6	TGTGCCAGCAGTCCCGGACAGGGGTCTGAAGCTTTCTTT	CASSPGQGSEAFF
NA	TRBJ2-6	NA	TRBV6-2/TRBV6-3	TGTGCCAGCAGCCTCCCTGGCCACGTCCTGACTTTC	CASSLPGHVLTF
NA	TRBJ2-1	NA	TRBV10-2	TGCGCCAGCAGTGAGTCGGGGGTCCCGAACAATGAGCAGTTCTTC	CASSESGVPNNEQFF
NA	TRBJ1-1	few	TRBV2	TGTGCCAGCAGTGAAGCACCCGGGAACACTGAAGCTTTCTTT	CASSEAPGNTEAFF